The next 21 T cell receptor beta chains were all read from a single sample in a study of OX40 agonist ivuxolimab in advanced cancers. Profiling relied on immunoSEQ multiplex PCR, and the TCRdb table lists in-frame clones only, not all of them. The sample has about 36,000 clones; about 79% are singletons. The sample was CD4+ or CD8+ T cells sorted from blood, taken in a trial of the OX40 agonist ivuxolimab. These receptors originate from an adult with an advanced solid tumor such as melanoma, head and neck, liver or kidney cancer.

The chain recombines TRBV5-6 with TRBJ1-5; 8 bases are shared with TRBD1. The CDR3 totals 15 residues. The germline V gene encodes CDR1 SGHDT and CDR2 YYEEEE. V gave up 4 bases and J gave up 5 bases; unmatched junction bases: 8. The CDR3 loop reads CASSKGTGLYQPQHF. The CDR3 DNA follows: TGTGCCAGCAGCAAGGGGACAGGCCTTTATCAGCCCCAGCATTTT.

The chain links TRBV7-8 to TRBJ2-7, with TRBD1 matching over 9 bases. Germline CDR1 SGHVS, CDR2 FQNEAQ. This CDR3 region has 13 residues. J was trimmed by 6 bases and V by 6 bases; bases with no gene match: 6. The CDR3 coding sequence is TGTGCCAGCAGTCGGACAGGGGAGGGCGAGCAGTACTTC. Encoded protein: CASSRTGEGEQYF.

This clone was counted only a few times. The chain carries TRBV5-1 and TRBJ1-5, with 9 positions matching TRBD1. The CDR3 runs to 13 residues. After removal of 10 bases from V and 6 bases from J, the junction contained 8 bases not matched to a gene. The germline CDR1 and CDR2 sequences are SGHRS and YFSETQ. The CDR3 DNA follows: TGCGCCCCCCGGGACAGGGTGAGTCAGCCCCAGCATTTT. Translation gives CAPRDRVSQPQHF.

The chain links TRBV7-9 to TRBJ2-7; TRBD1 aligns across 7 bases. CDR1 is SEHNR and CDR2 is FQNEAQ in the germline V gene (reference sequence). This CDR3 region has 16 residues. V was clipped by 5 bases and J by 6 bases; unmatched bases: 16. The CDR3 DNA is TGTGCCAGCAGCCCCATCAAGACAGGGACCTCCGGCGAGCAGTACTTC. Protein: CASSPIKTGTSGEQYF.

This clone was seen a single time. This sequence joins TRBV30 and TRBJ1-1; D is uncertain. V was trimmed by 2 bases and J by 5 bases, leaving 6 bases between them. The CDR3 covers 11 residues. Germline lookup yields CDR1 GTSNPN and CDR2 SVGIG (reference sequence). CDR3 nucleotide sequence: TGTGCCTGGAGTAAGAGGACTGAAGCTTTCTTT. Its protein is CAWSKRTEAFF.

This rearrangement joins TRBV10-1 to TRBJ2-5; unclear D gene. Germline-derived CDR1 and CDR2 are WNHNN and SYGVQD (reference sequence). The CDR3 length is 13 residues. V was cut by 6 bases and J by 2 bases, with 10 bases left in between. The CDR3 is CASSNLGQETQYF. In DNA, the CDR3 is TGCGCCAGCAGCAACCTAGGGCAAGAGACCCAGTACTTC.

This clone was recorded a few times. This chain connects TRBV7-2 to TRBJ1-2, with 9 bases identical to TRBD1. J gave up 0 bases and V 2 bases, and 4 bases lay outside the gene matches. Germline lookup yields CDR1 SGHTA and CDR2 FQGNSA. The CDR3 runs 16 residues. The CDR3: CASSLWGTGSNYGYTF. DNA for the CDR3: TGTGCCAGCAGCTTATGGGGGACAGGGTCTAACTATGGCTACACCTTC.

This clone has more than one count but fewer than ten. The CDR3 DNA is TGTGCCAGCAGTTACCAGGAGAACACTGAAGCTTTCTTT. Protein: CASSYQENTEAFF. The genes are TRBV6-5 and TRBJ1-1; no definite D call. The V gene's germline CDR1 is MNHEY and CDR2 SVGAGI. V was shortened by 2 bases and J by 1 base, with 5 bases between the two germline ends. The CDR3 is 13 residues long.

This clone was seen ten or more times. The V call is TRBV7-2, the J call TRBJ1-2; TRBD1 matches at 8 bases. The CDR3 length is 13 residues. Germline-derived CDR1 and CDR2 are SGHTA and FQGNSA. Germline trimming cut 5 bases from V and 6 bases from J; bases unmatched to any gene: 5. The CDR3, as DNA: TGTGCCAGCAGCAACAGGGGGACCGATGGCTACACCTTC. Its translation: CASSNRGTDGYTF.

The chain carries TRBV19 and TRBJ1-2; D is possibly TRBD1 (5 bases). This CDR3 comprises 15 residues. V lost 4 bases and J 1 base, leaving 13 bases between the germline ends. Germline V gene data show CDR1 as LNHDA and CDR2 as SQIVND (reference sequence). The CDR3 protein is CASSNLAQGNYGYTF. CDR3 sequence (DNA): TGTGCCAGTAGTAATCTTGCCCAGGGTAACTATGGCTACACCTTC.

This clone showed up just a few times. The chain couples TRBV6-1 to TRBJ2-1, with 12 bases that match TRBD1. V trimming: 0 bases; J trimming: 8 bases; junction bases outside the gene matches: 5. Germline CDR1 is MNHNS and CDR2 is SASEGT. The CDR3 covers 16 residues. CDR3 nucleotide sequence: TGTGCCAGCAGTGAAGCAAGGGGACAGGGGGCAGATGAGCAGTTCTTC. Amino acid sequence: CASSEARGQGADEQFF.

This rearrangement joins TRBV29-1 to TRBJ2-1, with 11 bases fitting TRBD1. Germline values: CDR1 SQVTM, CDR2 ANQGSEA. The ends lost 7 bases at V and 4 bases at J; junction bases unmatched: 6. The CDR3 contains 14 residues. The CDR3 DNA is TGCAGCGCACCGGGACAGGGGGTATACAATGAGCAGTTCTTC. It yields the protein CSAPGQGVYNEQFF.

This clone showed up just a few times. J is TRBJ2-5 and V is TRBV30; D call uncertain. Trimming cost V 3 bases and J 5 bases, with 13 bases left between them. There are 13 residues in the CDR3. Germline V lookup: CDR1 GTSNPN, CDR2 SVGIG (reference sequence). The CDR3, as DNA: TGTGCCTGGAGCGCTCGGGTCCGTGAGACCCAGTACTTC. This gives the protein CAWSARVRETQYF.

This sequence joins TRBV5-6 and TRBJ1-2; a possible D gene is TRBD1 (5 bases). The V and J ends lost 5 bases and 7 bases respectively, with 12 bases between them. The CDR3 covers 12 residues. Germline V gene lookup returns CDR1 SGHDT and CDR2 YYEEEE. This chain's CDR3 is CASSQGVGGYTF. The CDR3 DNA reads TGTGCCAGCAGTCAGGGCGTCGGTGGCTACACCTTC.

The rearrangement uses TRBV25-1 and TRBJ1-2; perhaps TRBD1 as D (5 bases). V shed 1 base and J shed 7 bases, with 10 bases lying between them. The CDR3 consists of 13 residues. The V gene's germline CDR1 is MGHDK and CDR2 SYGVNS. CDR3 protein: CASSESRQGGYTF. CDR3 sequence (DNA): TGTGCCAGCAGTGAATCGCGGCAGGGTGGCTACACCTTC.

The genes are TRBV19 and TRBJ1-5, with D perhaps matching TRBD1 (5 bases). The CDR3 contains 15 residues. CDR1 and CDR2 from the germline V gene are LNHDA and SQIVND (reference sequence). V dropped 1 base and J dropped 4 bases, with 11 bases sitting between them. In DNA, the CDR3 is TGTGCCAGTAGTATAGGAGCCAGGGTGAATCAGCCCCAGCATTTT. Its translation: CASSIGARVNQPQHF.

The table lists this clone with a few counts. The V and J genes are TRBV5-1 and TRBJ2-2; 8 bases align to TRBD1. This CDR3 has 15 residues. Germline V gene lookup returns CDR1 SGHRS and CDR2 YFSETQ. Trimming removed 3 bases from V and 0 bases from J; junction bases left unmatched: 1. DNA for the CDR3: TGCGCCAGCAGCTCGACAGGGGCGAACACCGGGGAGCTGTTTTTT. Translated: CASSSTGANTGELFF.

CDR3 sequence: CASKFSGGTDTQYF. DNA of the CDR3: TGTGCCAGCAAATTTAGCGGGGGCACAGATACGCAGTATTTT. The chain couples TRBV6-1 to TRBJ2-3; TRBD2 matches at 8 bases. J was trimmed by 1 base and V by 7 bases; bases with no gene match: 4. This CDR3 has 14 residues. The germline V gene encodes CDR1 MNHNS and CDR2 SASEGT.

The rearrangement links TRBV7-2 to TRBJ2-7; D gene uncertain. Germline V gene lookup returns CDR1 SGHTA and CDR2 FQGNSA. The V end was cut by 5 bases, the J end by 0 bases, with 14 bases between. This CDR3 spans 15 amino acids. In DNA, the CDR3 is TGTGCCAGCAGCCGGGTGGGCTTACTCTCCTACGAGCAGTACTTC. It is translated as CASSRVGLLSYEQYF. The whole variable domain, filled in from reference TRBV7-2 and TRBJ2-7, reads GAGVSQSPSNKVTEKGKDVELRCDPISGHTALYWYRQSLGQGLEFLIYFQGNSAPDKSGLPSDRFSAERTGGSVSTLTIQRTQQEDSAVYLCASSRVGLLSYEQYFGPGTRLTVT.

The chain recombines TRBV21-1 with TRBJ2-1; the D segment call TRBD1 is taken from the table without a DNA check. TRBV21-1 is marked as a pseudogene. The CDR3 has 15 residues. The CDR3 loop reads CASSKLNSSYNEQFF. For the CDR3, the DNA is TGTGCCAGCAGCAAACTTAACAGCTCCTACAATGAGCAGTTCTTC.

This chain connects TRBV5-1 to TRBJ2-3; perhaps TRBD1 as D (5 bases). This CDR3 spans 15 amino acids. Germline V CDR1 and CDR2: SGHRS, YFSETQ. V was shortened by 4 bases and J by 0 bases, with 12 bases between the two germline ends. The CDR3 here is CASSETGFSTDTQYF. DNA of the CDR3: TGCGCCAGCAGCGAAACAGGTTTTAGCACAGATACGCAGTATTTT.